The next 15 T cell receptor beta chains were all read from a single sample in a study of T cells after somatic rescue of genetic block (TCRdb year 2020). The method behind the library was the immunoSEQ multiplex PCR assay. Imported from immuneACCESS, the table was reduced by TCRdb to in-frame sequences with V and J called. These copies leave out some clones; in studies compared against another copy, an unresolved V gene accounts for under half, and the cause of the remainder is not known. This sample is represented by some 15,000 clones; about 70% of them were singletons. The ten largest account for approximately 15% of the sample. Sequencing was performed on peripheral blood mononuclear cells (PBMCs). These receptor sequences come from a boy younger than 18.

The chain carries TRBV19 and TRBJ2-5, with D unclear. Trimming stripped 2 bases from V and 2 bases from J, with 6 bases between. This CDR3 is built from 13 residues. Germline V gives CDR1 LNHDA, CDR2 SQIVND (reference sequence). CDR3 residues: CASSIHPQETQYF. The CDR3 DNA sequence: TGTGCCAGTAGTATACACCCTCAAGAGACCCAGTACTTC.

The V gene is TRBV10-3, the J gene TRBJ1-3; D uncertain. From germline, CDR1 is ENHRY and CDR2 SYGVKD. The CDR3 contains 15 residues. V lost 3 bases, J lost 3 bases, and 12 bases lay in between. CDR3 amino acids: CAISDPVRSGNTIYF. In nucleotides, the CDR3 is TGTGCCATCAGTGACCCGGTTAGGAGTGGAAACACCATATATTTT.

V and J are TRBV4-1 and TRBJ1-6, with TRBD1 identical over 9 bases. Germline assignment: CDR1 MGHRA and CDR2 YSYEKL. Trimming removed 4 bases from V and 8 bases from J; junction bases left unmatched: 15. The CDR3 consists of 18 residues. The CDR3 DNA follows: TGCGCCAGCAGCCCCCAAAACCTGCCCCGGGACAGGGATTCACCCCTCCACTTT. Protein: CASSPQNLPRDRDSPLHF.

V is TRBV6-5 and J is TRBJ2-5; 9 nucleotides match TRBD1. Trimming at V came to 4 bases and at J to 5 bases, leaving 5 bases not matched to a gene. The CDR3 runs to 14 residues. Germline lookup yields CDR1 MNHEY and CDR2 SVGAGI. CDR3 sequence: CASSLQGAGETQYF. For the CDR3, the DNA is TGTGCCAGCAGTTTACAGGGGGCGGGGGAGACCCAGTACTTC.

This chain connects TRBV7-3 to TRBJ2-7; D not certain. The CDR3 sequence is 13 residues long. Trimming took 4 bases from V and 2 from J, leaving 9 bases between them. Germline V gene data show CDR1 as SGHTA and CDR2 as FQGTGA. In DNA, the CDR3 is TGTGCCAGCAGCTCGTGGACCCCCTACGAGCAGTACTTC. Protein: CASSSWTPYEQYF. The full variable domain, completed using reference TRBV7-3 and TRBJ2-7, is GAGVSQTPSNKVTEKGKYVELRCDPISGHTALYWYRQSLGQGPEFLIYFQGTGAADDSGLPNDRFFAVRPEGSVSTLKIQRTERGDSAVYLCASSSWTPYEQYFGPGTRLTVT.

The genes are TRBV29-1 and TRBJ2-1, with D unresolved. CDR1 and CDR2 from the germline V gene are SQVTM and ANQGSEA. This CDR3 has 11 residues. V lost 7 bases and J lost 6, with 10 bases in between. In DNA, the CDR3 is TGCAGCGATTCCGGACCCAATGAGCAGTTCTTC. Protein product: CSDSGPNEQFF.

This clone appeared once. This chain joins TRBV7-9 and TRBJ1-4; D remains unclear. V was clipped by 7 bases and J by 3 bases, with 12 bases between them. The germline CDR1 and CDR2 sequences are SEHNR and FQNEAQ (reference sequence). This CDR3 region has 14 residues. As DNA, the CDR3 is TGTGCCAGCACCCTTTTAACTCCTAATGAAAAACTGTTTTTT. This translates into CASTLLTPNEKLFF.

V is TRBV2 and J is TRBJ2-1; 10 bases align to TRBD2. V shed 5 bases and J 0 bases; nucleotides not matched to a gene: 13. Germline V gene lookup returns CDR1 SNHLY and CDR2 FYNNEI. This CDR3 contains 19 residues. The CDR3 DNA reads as TGTGCCAGCAGTTGGGATAAGCGGGAGGGCCTGAGCTCCTACAATGAGCAGTTCTTC. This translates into CASSWDKREGLSSYNEQFF.

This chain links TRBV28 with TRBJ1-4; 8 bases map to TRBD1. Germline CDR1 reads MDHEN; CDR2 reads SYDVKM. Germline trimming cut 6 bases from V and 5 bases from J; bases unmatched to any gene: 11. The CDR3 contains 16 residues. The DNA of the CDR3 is TGTGCCAGCAGCCCAGACAGGGGCATTACGAATGAAAAACTGTTTTTT. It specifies CASSPDRGITNEKLFF.

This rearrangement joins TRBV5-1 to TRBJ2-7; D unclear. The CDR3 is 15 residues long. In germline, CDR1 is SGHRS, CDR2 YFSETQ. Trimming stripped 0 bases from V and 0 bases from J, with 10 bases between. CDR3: CASSLGATHSYEQYF. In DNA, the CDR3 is TGCGCCAGCAGCTTGGGGGCGACCCACTCCTACGAGCAGTACTTC.

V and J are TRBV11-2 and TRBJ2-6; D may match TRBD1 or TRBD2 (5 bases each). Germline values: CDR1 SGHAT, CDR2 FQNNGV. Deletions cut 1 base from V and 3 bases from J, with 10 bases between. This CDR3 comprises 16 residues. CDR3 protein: CASSLVWGYGANVLTF. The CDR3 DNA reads TGTGCCAGCAGCTTAGTATGGGGGTATGGGGCCAACGTCCTGACTTTC.

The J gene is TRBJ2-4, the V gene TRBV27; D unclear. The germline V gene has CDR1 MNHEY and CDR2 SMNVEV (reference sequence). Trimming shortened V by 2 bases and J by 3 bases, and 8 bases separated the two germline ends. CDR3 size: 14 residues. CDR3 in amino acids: CASSLTYLKNIQYF. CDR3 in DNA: TGTGCCAGCAGTTTAACCTACCTCAAAAACATTCAGTACTTC.

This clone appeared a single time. This CDR3 is CASSPDWNTGELFF. The CDR3 nucleotides read TGCGCCAGCAGTCCCGACTGGAACACCGGGGAGCTGTTTTTT. V and J are TRBV5-1 and TRBJ2-2; D is undetermined. Between the trimmed V and J ends, which lost 5 bases and 1 base, there was a span of 9 bases. This CDR3 has 14 residues. Germline V gene lookup returns CDR1 SGHRS and CDR2 YFSETQ.

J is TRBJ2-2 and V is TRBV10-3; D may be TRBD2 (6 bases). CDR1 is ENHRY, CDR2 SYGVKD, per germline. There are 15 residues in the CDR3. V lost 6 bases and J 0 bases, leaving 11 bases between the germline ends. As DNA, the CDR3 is TGTGCCATCAGCGTGGGACTCTCGAACACCGGGGAGCTGTTTTTT. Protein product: CAISVGLSNTGELFF.

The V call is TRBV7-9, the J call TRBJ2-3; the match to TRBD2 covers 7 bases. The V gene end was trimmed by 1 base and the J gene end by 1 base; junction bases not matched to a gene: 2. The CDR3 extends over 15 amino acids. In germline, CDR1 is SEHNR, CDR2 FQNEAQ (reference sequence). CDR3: CASSLELAGTDTQYF. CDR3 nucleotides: TGTGCCAGCAGCTTAGAGCTAGCGGGCACAGATACGCAGTATTTT.